This is a list of T cell receptor beta chains from one sample in a study of regulatory T cells in long-lasting Graves disease. Each CDR3 protein is one row after TCRdb ran MiXCR on the multiplex PCR reads. This repertoire shows about 400,000 distinct CDR3 sequences, about a sixth found once; its top ten account for 20%. The same specimen was also included in a second study, on T cells in Graves' hyperthyroidism and ophthalmopathy.

Sequencing used peripheral blood mononuclear cells (PBMCs), obtained at new diagnosis, from a patient treated with antithyroid drugs. The source is a woman under 30 with Graves disease. Each CDR3 is given with its conserved first and last residue. The order of the fields is clone size, V gene, D gene, CDR3 length, J gene, CDR3 protein, CDR3 DNA. D genes are given only for firm matches. Rows give clone size only sometimes, using once, few, many, or a class for an expanded clone.

>many|TRBV29-1|.|12|TRBJ2-5
CSVVEVGETQYF
TGCAGCGTTGTTGAGGTTGGAGAGACCCAGTACTTC
>few|TRBV6-5|.|14|TRBJ1-1
CASSYSRSGTEAFF
TGTGCCAGCAGTTACTCCCGGTCGGGCACTGAAGCTTTCTTT
>many|TRBV9|.|17|TRBJ2-7
CASSVGVSGASSYEQYF
TGTGCCAGCAGCGTAGGGGTTAGCGGAGCCAGCTCCTACGAGCAGTACTTC
>many|TRBV6-1|.|14|TRBJ2-7
CASSRGGSAYEQYF
TGTGCCAGCAGTCGTGGCGGCTCGGCCTACGAGCAGTACTTC
>few|TRBV6-2/TRBV6-3|.|17|TRBJ2-7
CASSYPFDAGVSYEQYF
TGTGCCAGCAGTTACCCATTCGACGCAGGGGTGTCCTACGAGCAGTACTTC
>.|TRBV9|.|16|TRBJ2-6
CASSVSLASGANVLTF
TGTGCCAGCAGCGTAAGTCTCGCCTCTGGGGCCAACGTCCTGACTTTC
>few|TRBV11-2|.|18|TRBJ1-2
CASRFFRVEGSGSYGYTF
TGTGCCAGCAGGTTCTTCCGGGTTGAGGGTTCTGGTAGCTATGGCTACACCTTC
>many|TRBV2|TRBD2|16|TRBJ2-5
CASSETSGGPEETQYF
TGTGCCAGCAGTGAAACTAGCGGGGGCCCTGAAGAGACCCAGTACTTC
>many|TRBV2|.|10|TRBJ2-3
CASVWDTQYF
TGTGCCAGCGTGTGGGATACGCAGTATTTT
>.|TRBV7-9|TRBD2|15|TRBJ2-5
CASSHEAGRLETQYF
TGTGCCAGCAGCCACGAAGCGGGACGCCTTGAGACCCAGTACTTC
>few|TRBV20-1|TRBD2|16|TRBJ2-3
CSARSGLAGATDTQYF
TGCAGTGCTAGATCGGGACTAGCGGGGGCGACAGATACGCAGTATTTT
>.|TRBV24-1|.|14|TRBJ2-1
CATSDRDFYNEQFF
TGTGCCACCAGTGATCGGGACTTCTACAATGAGCAGTTCTTC
>.|TRBV12-3/TRBV12-4|TRBD2|15|TRBJ2-1
CASRTSGGGYNEQFF
TGTGCCAGCAGGACTAGCGGGGGGGGCTACAATGAGCAGTTCTTC
>.|TRBV7-2|.|13|TRBJ2-4
CASSLAQGNIQYF
TGTGCCAGCAGCTTAGCACAGGGAAACATTCAGTACTTC
>.|TRBV19|.|16|TRBJ1-5
CASSIISGFSNQPQHF
TGTGCCAGTAGTATTATCTCGGGATTTAGCAATCAGCCCCAGCATTTT